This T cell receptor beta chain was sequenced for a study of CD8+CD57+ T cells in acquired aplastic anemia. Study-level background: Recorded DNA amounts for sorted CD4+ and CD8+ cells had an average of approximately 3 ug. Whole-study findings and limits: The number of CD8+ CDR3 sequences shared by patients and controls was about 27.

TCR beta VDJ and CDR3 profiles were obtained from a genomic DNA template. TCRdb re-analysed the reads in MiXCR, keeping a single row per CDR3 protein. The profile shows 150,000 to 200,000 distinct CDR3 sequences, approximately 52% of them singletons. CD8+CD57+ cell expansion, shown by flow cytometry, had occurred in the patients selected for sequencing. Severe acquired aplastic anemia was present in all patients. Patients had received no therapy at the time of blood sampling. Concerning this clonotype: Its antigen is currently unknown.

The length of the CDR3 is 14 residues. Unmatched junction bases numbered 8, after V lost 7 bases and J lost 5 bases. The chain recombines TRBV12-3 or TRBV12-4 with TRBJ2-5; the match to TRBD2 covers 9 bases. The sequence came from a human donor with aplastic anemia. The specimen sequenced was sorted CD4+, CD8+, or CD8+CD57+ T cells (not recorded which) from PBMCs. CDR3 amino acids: CASTERGARETQYF. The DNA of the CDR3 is TGTGCCAGCACCGAGCGGGGGGCAAGGGAGACCCAGTACTTC.